This TCR beta chain was identified in a study of cytomegalovirus exposure and HLA in healthy donors. The CDR3 runs to 15 residues. CDR1 is SGHKS, CDR2 YYEKEE, per germline (reference sequence). V was shortened by 3 bases and J by 7 bases, with 17 bases between the two germline ends. General study points: An analysis was carried out later, and it reportedly showed fewer N-insertions in an Asian-associated ancestry cluster than the roughly 700-donor mean.

PCR was performed using 60 Vbeta and 13 Jbeta primers. Method: immunoSEQ multiplex PCR; TCRdb's copy keeps in-frame clones and lacks some. The table lists approximately 120,000 clones, under 85% of them singletons. Note on this clone: Its specificity is unknown.

The material sequenced was PBMCs. The sequence was obtained from a woman in her forties or fifties in good health and CMV-seropositive. The rearrangement joins TRBV5-5 to TRBJ1-5; D unresolved. CDR3 coding DNA: TGTGCCAGCAGCTCGGACTGGGTTTTAGGACAGCCCCAGCATTTT. As protein: CASSSDWVLGQPQHF.